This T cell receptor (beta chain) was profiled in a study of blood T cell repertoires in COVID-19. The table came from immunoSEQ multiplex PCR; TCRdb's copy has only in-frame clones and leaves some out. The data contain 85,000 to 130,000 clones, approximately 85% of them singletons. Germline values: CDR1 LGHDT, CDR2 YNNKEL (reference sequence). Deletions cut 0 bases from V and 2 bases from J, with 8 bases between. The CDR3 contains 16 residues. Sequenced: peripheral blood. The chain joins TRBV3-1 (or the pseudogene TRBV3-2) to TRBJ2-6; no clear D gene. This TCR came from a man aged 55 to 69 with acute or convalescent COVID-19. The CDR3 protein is CASSQDPGTGANVLTF. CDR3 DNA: TGTGCCAGCAGCCAAGATCCAGGAACTGGGGCCAACGTCCTGACTTTC.